Presented here are 8 T cell receptor beta chains from one specimen sequenced in a study of CD8+ T cells in alopecia areata. Extracted RNA was reverse transcribed, and the resulting cDNA served as sequencing template. Sequencing was performed with immunoSEQ multiplex PCR; in TCRdb, only in-frame clones are kept and a portion is missing. The table lists about 270,000 clones, roughly 63% of them singletons. Treatment noted: oral pan-JAK inhibitor, 5-10 mg twice daily. The specimen comprised CD4+ T cells sorted from blood, sampled at approximately week 52, from a patient treated with tofacitinib. These receptors originate from a human donor with alopecia areata.

This sequence joins TRBV29-1 and TRBJ2-3; 7 bases align to TRBD1. The CDR3 covers 13 residues. Germline V gene data show CDR1 as SQVTM and CDR2 as ANQGSEA. J lost 5 bases, V lost 5 bases, and 7 bases had no gene match. The CDR3 DNA follows: TGCAGCGTTTTCAGGGGGATGAGAGATACGCAGTATTTT. Translation: CSVFRGMRDTQYF.

This chain joins TRBV29-1 and TRBJ2-5; 9 bases are shared with TRBD1. Germline V lookup: CDR1 SQVTM, CDR2 ANQGSEA. V shed 6 bases, J shed 1 base, and the junction held 6 bases outside the gene matches. CDR3 length: 14 residues. The CDR3 spells CSVTGGSFQETQYF. The CDR3 DNA is TGCAGCGTGACAGGGGGGTCTTTCCAAGAGACCCAGTACTTC.

The chain uses TRBV7-2 and TRBJ1-6, with TRBD1 matching 10 bases. Germline values: CDR1 SGHTA, CDR2 FQGNSA. Germline trimming cut 4 bases from V and 7 bases from J; bases unmatched to any gene: 4. The CDR3 loop spans 15 amino acids. CDR3 residues: CASSSGTGANSPLHF. The CDR3 DNA reads TGTGCCAGCAGCTCCGGGACAGGGGCCAATTCACCCCTCCACTTT.

The chain uses TRBV18 and TRBJ2-1, with TRBD1 matching 8 bases. The J segment lost 8 bases and the V segment lost 4 bases, leaving 7 bases of the junction unmatched. In germline, CDR1 is KGHSH, CDR2 LQKENI. CDR3 length: 14 residues. The DNA for the CDR3 is TGTGCCAGCTCACGCGAACAGGGGGAAGATGAGCAGTTCTTC. Protein product: CASSREQGEDEQFF.

The V call is TRBV10-3, the J call TRBJ1-1; perhaps TRBD1 as D (6 bases). The CDR3 consists of 14 residues. Trimming pared 3 bases from V and 6 bases from J, leaving 14 bases between. Germline V gene data show CDR1 as ENHRY and CDR2 as SYGVKD. Here the CDR3 reads CAISDRTDLAEAFF. CDR3 in DNA: TGTGCCATCAGTGACAGGACAGACCTGGCTGAAGCTTTCTTT.

A single count supports this clone. This CDR3 is also generated by other DNA sequences in the sample. The V and J genes are TRBV9 and TRBJ2-1; 8 bases match TRBD2. CDR3 length: 14 amino acids. CDR1 is SGDLS and CDR2 is YYNGEE in the germline V gene. The trim removed 0 bases at V and 8 bases at J, leaving 4 bases unmatched. The CDR3 sequence is CASSVGGTRDEQFF. The CDR3 DNA reads TGTGCCAGCAGCGTAGGAGGGACTAGGGATGAGCAGTTCTTC.

The gene calls are TRBV5-1 and TRBJ1-2, with 8 bases that match TRBD1. V shed 0 bases, J shed 6 bases, and the junction held 4 bases outside the gene matches. The CDR3 extends over 14 amino acids. Germline assignment: CDR1 SGHRS and CDR2 YFSETQ. Here the CDR3 DNA reads TGCGCCAGCAGCTTGGTGACAGGGGTAGATGGCTACACCTTC. This translates into CASSLVTGVDGYTF.

The table lists this clone with a few counts. This sequence joins TRBV30 and TRBJ2-7, with 7 bases identical to TRBD2. CDR3 length equals 14 residues. J was trimmed by 0 bases and V by 4 bases; bases with no gene match: 6. Germline CDR1 GTSNPN, CDR2 SVGIG (reference sequence). In DNA, the CDR3 is TGTGCCTGGACTGTGGGGGGGAGCTCCTACGAGCAGTACTTC. Its protein is CAWTVGGSSYEQYF.